This T cell receptor (beta chain) was sequenced for a study of PD-1 blockade in classical Hodgkin lymphoma (dated by TCRdb to the early 2020s). Background for the entire study: A peripheral blood immune signature of response to PD-1 blockade in classical Hodgkin lymphoma was defined using TCR beta sequencing and CyTOF.

Per the publication, the time point label means: newly diagnosed, previously untreated cHL patient sample. As a comparison group for the relapsed/refractory trial patients, PBMCs from patients with newly diagnosed, previously untreated classical Hodgkin lymphoma were sequenced. After peripheral blood was drawn into 8 mL Vacutainer Cell Preparation Tubes, PBMCs were isolated by centrifugation and then cryopreserved. Genomic DNA was isolated using the Qiagen DNeasy kit from unsorted PBMCs as well as from negatively selected CD4+ and CD8+ fractions. TCR beta CDR3 regions were amplified by immunoSEQ multiplex PCR using primers annealing to V and J segments. Amplification bias was minimized using a synthetic immune receptor repertoire, and residual bias was removed computationally after sequencing. On the authors' methods: Custom Python scripts were used to quantify repertoire diversity as the Shannon entropy index. Unsorted, CD4+ and CD8+ repertoires were analyzed separately, except in combined analyses where CD4+ and CD8+ sequences were merged in silico. TCRdb retrieved this table from immuneACCESS and kept in-frame rearrangements only. Not all clones are present; in checked studies, unresolved V genes account for under half, and no reason is known for the remainder. V and J calls and clone size come straight from that table; D and trimming were deduced from the DNA. The sample yields tens of thousands of clones; around 94% were counted once. Jointly, the top ten make up roughly 5% of the sample.

What the research found in general, with its limitations: Baseline TCR diversity was reported to be lower in newly diagnosed patients than in healthy donors and to be lower still in relapsed/refractory patients. The study was restricted to a single clinical trial cohort, and the causes of repertoire differences, possibly disease activity or prior therapy, were left undefined.

Comment on this clone: Its antigen is currently not known. There are no base qualities to consult, and no much larger clone falls within one base. Different DNA sequences within this sample yield the same CDR3.

Material for sequencing was peripheral blood mononuclear cells (PBMCs). The sequence came from a human donor with classical Hodgkin lymphoma.

The sequence in DNA is TGCGCCAGCAGCTTCCGGGACAGGGGAGTGTACACTGAAGCTTTCTTT. It translates as CASSFRDRGVYTEAFF. The rearranged chain carries TRBV4-1 and TRBJ1-1; 10 bases in the middle match TRBD1. Sequences MGHRA (CDR1) and YSYEKL (CDR2) are obtained from the germline V gene. From the cysteine through the phenylalanine, the CDR3 covers 16 amino acids. Only the CDR3 DNA stays, 48 bases, in frame from base 1. V ends up 5 bases short and J 3 bases short, with an unmatched junction base count of 9.